The rows below give T cell receptor beta chains drawn from one sample of a study of response to subunit inactivated influenza vaccine. TCRdb itself ran the RT-PCR reads through MiXCR, one entry per CDR3 protein. The data show roughly 500,000 distinct CDR3 sequences, about 15% seen once. The sequencing here drew on CD4+ T cells sorted from PBMCs, taken around 25 months after vaccination. These TCRs come from a man aged 45 to 75 who received an inactivated influenza vaccine. CDR3s include the opening cysteine and the closing phenylalanine or tryptophan. Each record gives: D gene, V gene, J gene, CDR3 protein. D genes are given only for firm matches.

d_gene: -
v_gene: TRBV28
j_gene: TRBJ1-1
CDR3aa: CASSSVDRGTF

d_gene: -
v_gene: TRBV18
j_gene: TRBJ2-1
CDR3aa: CASSRRDAPNEQFF

d_gene: -
v_gene: TRBV7-8
j_gene: TRBJ1-6
CDR3aa: CASSLVNVRSRNSPLHF

d_gene: -
v_gene: TRBV28
j_gene: TRBJ1-5
CDR3aa: CASSRQTSNQPQHF

d_gene: -
v_gene: TRBV12-3/TRBV12-4
j_gene: TRBJ2-7
CDR3aa: CASSFYRYEQYF

d_gene: -
v_gene: TRBV15
j_gene: TRBJ2-3
CDR3aa: CATSRVTRTDTQYF

d_gene: TRBD1
v_gene: TRBV20-1
j_gene: TRBJ2-7
CDR3aa: CSARGQGIFAPGARQYF

d_gene: -
v_gene: TRBV20-1
j_gene: TRBJ2-7
CDR3aa: CSATRGFTYEQYF

d_gene: -
v_gene: TRBV7-2
j_gene: TRBJ2-5
CDR3aa: CASSLGMGETQYF

d_gene: TRBD2
v_gene: TRBV6-5
j_gene: TRBJ2-3
CDR3aa: CASSYSMLAGEVDTQYF

d_gene: -
v_gene: TRBV6-2/TRBV6-3
j_gene: TRBJ2-1
CDR3aa: CASSYDGHYVSSYNEQFF

d_gene: -
v_gene: TRBV14
j_gene: TRBJ2-1
CDR3aa: CASSQDWAGRGEQFF

d_gene: TRBD2
v_gene: TRBV7-9
j_gene: TRBJ2-3
CDR3aa: CASSLARLADPYF

d_gene: -
v_gene: TRBV28
j_gene: TRBJ1-5
CDR3aa: CASSLPTGMGNQPQHF

d_gene: TRBD2
v_gene: TRBV6-2/TRBV6-3
j_gene: TRBJ2-4
CDR3aa: CASSYQRTSGRAGAKNIQYF

d_gene: TRBD1
v_gene: TRBV5-1
j_gene: TRBJ1-1
CDR3aa: CASYDTGGTEAFF

d_gene: -
v_gene: TRBV7-9
j_gene: TRBJ1-2
CDR3aa: CASSAQGLDGYTF

d_gene: -
v_gene: TRBV20-1
j_gene: TRBJ2-1
CDR3aa: CSATSFREDEQFF

d_gene: TRBD1
v_gene: TRBV3-1
j_gene: TRBJ1-1
CDR3aa: CASSPGTGVLNTEAFF

d_gene: TRBD1
v_gene: TRBV24-1
j_gene: TRBJ2-3
CDR3aa: CATSDGTGTGYTDTQYF

d_gene: -
v_gene: TRBV5-1
j_gene: TRBJ2-3
CDR3aa: CASMRGGHTITDTQYF

d_gene: -
v_gene: TRBV30
j_gene: TRBJ1-6
CDR3aa: CAWSPPLQAVLDSPLHF

d_gene: TRBD1
v_gene: TRBV5-1
j_gene: TRBJ2-3
CDR3aa: CATRKRDRSTDTQYF